This TCR beta chain emerged from a study of T cell repertoires in cytomegalovirus infection. Study information: In public TCR beta signatures, there were indications of both CMV infection and matching HLA type. Study-level points and caveats: The ex vivo response showed dominance by HLA-C-restricted CMV-specific TCR beta clonotypes. The cumulative frequency of public TCR beta families distinguished individuals who carried CMV together with the relevant HLA.

TCRdb analysed the reads with MiXCR anew, one entry per CDR3 protein. The table includes 150,000 to 200,000 distinct CDR3 sequences, approximately 30% detected once. The V end lost 0 bases, the J end lost 5 bases, and 19 bases lay between the germline ends. This CDR3 is 18 amino acids long. Germline CDR1 SGHAT, CDR2 FQNNGV. The sample holds many counts of this clonotype. Its antigen is still unknown. The rearrangement links TRBV11-2 to TRBJ2-2, with D possibly being TRBD1 (6 bases). Sequenced: PBMCs. This receptor was identified in a human donor in good health (CMV status not recorded). Some clones in this sample may be carry-over from other donors' samples. CDR3 sequence reads: CASSLDRDPLRGTGELFF. For the CDR3, the DNA is TGTGCCAGCAGCTTAGACCGGGACCCCCTTAGGGGGACCGGGGAGCTGTTTTTT.